This section outlines one T cell receptor (beta chain) sequence together with its context. The antigen remains unidentified. Full-length variable regions came from constant-region reverse primers plus semi-nested Nested Universal Primer A PCR. Via MiXCR, TCRdb re-called the 5' RACE reads, giving one row per CDR3 protein. The sample records 7,500 to 10,000 distinct CDR3 sequences, about three fifths being singletons. Memory CD4+ T cells were sorted as CD4+CD45RO+CD25- cells. The study, taken as a whole, reports: The larger-cohort validation was restricted to a single TCR beta V-J rearrangement rather than whole repertoires. Tumor memory CD4+ T cell TCR gene usage clustered with blood and lymph node memory CD4+ cells and lymph node naive CD4+ cells.

The V and J ends lost 4 bases and 7 bases respectively, with 11 bases between them. Per the germline V gene, CDR1 is LGHNA and CDR2 is YNFKEQ. CDR3 size: 13 residues. This clonotype was obtained from a female donor with breast cancer. The V gene is TRBV4-2, the J gene TRBJ2-1; D not certain. Sequencing used tumor-infiltrating memory CD4+ T cells sorted from the breast tumor. Subset of the sample: memory CD4+ T cells, CD4+CD45RO+CD25-. The CDR3 is CASSPFIRNEQFF. In nucleotides, the CDR3 is TGTGCCAGCAGCCCTTTTATACGGAATGAGCAGTTCTTC.